These 32 T cell receptor beta chains were all obtained from the same sample, sequenced in a study of early T cells in non-severe SARS-CoV-2 infection. TCRdb passed the 5' RACE reads through MiXCR, listing each CDR3 protein once. The profile shows about 80,000 distinct CDR3 sequences, around 5% of them singletons. Sample: whole blood, taken at baseline. The receptor set was obtained from an adult who was a healthcare worker with PCR-confirmed SARS-CoV-2 infection or an uninfected control (not recorded which).

This clonotype was counted many times. The CDR3 coding sequence is TGTGCCAGCAGCCGCCCCGGGACAGGTTCCGGGAATGAGCAGTTCTTC. Translation: CASSRPGTGSGNEQFF. The chain employs TRBV6-6 and TRBJ2-1; 8 bases line up with TRBD1. Germline CDR1 and CDR2: MNHNY and SVGAGI (reference sequence). The CDR3 runs to 16 residues. Losses at the gene ends were 6 bases for V and 7 bases for J; bases not matched to a gene: 14.

This clonotype showed up many times. V and J are TRBV29-1 and TRBJ1-2, with D possibly being TRBD1 (6 bases). The CDR3 is 15 residues long. With 5 bases removed from V and 5 bases from J, the gap between germline ends came to 21 bases. CDR1 and CDR2 (germline): SQVTM, ANQGSEA. The CDR3 DNA reads TGCAGCGTTAGGGGTCAGGGGCCCGCCCAGTATGGCTACACCTTC. Translating it yields CSVRGQGPAQYGYTF.

This clonotype has at least ten counts. The CDR3 reads CAISDPPVGEDTEAFF. In nucleotides, the CDR3 is TGTGCCATCAGTGACCCGCCGGTTGGGGAGGACACTGAAGCTTTCTTT. The chain uses TRBV10-3 and TRBJ1-1, with D uncertain. CDR3 length equals 16 residues. Between the trimmed V and J ends, which lost 3 bases and 3 bases, there was a span of 17 bases. Germline loops: CDR1 ENHRY, CDR2 SYGVKD.

This clonotype was seen only a few times. V is TRBV6-5 and J is TRBJ2-1; no firm D call. V shed 3 bases and J shed 10 bases, with 7 bases lying between them. The CDR3 is 11 amino acids. From germline, CDR1 is MNHEY and CDR2 SVGAGI. CDR3 protein: CASSYLREQFF. The CDR3 DNA reads TGTGCCAGCAGTTATCTAAGAGAGCAGTTCTTC.

This chain uses TRBV14 with TRBJ1-4, with D possibly being TRBD1 (6 bases). The CDR3 is made up of 14 amino acids. Per germline, CDR1 SGHDN and CDR2 FVKESK. V was trimmed by 3 bases and J by 7 bases, leaving 12 bases between them. The CDR3 sequence is CASSHPGVGEKLFF. The CDR3 coding sequence is TGTGCCAGCAGCCACCCAGGGGTGGGTGAAAAACTGTTTTTT.

This clonotype was found many times. The V call is TRBV7-2, the J call TRBJ1-1; D is possibly TRBD1 (6 bases). Looked up from germline, CDR1 is SGHTA and CDR2 is FQGNSA. There are 15 residues in the CDR3. V lost 1 base and J lost 5, with 14 bases in between. CDR3 nucleotides: TGTGCCAGCAGCTTAGTCGGGGGGCTCGGGACTGAAGCTTTCTTT. Translated: CASSLVGGLGTEAFF.

The J gene is TRBJ2-7, the V gene TRBV28; D is unclear. This CDR3 is built from 13 residues. Trimming left V 5 bases short and J 3 bases short, with 11 bases between. CDR1 is MDHEN and CDR2 is SYDVKM in the germline V gene. The DNA for the CDR3 is TGTGCCAGCAGTATTGGATCTTTCTACGAGCAGTACTTC. This sequence encodes CASSIGSFYEQYF.

This clonotype was seen at least ten times. The CDR3 sequence: CASSPRAAGGGQPQHF. The CDR3 DNA reads TGTGCCAGCTCACCGAGGGCGGCAGGGGGCGGTCAGCCCCAGCATTTT. The gene calls are TRBV18 and TRBJ1-5; TRBD1 agrees at 8 bases. With V trimmed by 3 bases and J by 6 bases, 10 bases remained unmatched. The CDR3 has 16 residues. Per the germline V gene, CDR1 is KGHSH and CDR2 is LQKENI.

By frequency in the sample, this clonotype is medium-sized. The V gene is TRBV29-1, the J gene TRBJ2-1; 10 nucleotides line up with TRBD2. V trimming: 0 bases; J trimming: 9 bases; junction bases outside the gene matches: 11. The CDR3 consists of 16 residues. Germline lookup yields CDR1 SQVTM and CDR2 ANQGSEA. CDR3 in DNA: TGCAGCGTTGAAGATCTCGATAGCGGGAGGTCAATTGAGCAGTTCTTC. This translates into CSVEDLDSGRSIEQFF.

V is TRBV9 and J is TRBJ2-7; D may be TRBD2 (5 bases). The germline V and J ends were trimmed by 4 bases and 0 bases, with 14 bases remaining between them. The CDR3 extends over 15 amino acids. The germline V gene encodes CDR1 SGDLS and CDR2 YYNGEE. Here the CDR3 DNA reads TGTGCCAGCAGCAAGGACTGGTCGAGCTCCTACGAGCAGTACTTC. Translation: CASSKDWSSSYEQYF.

This clonotype has only a few counts. The chain couples TRBV7-9 to TRBJ1-1, with D perhaps TRBD1 (6 bases). This CDR3 spans 14 amino acids. The ends were cut back, 5 bases at V and 4 bases at J, with 14 bases in the middle. Germline-derived CDR1 and CDR2 are SEHNR and FQNEAQ (reference sequence). The CDR3 sequence: CASSPRLGGTEAFF. In DNA form, the CDR3 reads TGTGCCAGCAGCCCACGTTTAGGGGGCACTGAAGCTTTCTTT.

This clonotype was recorded many times. V usage is TRBV18 and J usage is TRBJ2-5, with D perhaps TRBD1 (6 bases). V gave up 6 bases and J gave up 2 bases, with 13 bases separating them. The CDR3 is 14 residues long. Germline-derived CDR1 and CDR2 are KGHSH and LQKENI. CDR3 bases: TGTGCCAGCTCCCTCACCACAGGGCAAGAGACCCAGTACTTC. It encodes CASSLTTGQETQYF.

The J gene is TRBJ1-2, the V gene TRBV4-1; TRBD1 aligns across 7 bases. The CDR3 totals 16 residues. Looked up from germline, CDR1 is MGHRA and CDR2 is YSYEKL. V was pared by 4 bases and J by 4 bases, with 12 bases of the junction left unmatched. In DNA form, the CDR3 reads TGCGCCAGCAGCCCGGGGGCAGGGGGGCCTTCCTATGGCTACACCTTC. The encoded protein is CASSPGAGGPSYGYTF.

This clonotype occurred many times. V usage is TRBV11-2 and J usage is TRBJ2-1, with TRBD2 matching 9 bases. V was clipped by 5 bases and J by 1 base; unmatched bases: 9. Germline CDR1 reads SGHAT; CDR2 reads FQNNGV. The CDR3 is 17 amino acids. The CDR3 DNA sequence: TGTGCCAGCAGCCTCGGGACTAGCTACCTATCCTACAATGAGCAGTTCTTC. Translating it yields CASSLGTSYLSYNEQFF. The whole variable domain, filled in from reference TRBV11-2 and TRBJ2-1, reads EAGVAQSPRYKIIEKRQSVAFWCNPISGHATLYWYQQILGQGPKLLIQFQNNGVVDDSQLPKDRFSAERLKGVDSTLKIQPAKLEDSAVYLCASSLGTSYLSYNEQFFGPGTRLTVL.

This clonotype was detected many times. V and J are TRBV12-5 and TRBJ1-2, with D possibly matching TRBD1 (6 bases). V lost 5 bases, J lost 9 bases, and 13 bases lay in between. The CDR3 spans 12 residues. Germline V gives CDR1 LGHNT, CDR2 FRNRAP. Here the CDR3 DNA reads TGTGCTAGTGGTCCCAACAGGGATAGCTACACCTTC. The encoded protein is CASGPNRDSYTF.

V usage is TRBV20-1 and J usage is TRBJ1-2, with D uncertain. CDR3 length equals 12 residues. Per germline, CDR1 DFQATT and CDR2 SNEGSKA (reference sequence). Trimming took off 6 bases at V and 1 base at J, with 9 bases between the two ends. The CDR3 spells CSAGKDNYGYTF. For the CDR3, the DNA is TGCAGTGCGGGGAAGGATAACTATGGCTACACCTTC.

This clonotype was recorded a few times. This rearrangement joins TRBV29-1 to TRBJ1-1, with D perhaps TRBD1 (6 bases). This CDR3 comprises 14 residues. Germline CDR1 SQVTM, CDR2 ANQGSEA. Between the trimmed V and J ends, which lost 6 bases and 5 bases, there was a span of 19 bases. DNA for the CDR3: TGCAGCGTGGCTCCCGGCAGGGGTGGAACTGAAGCTTTCTTT. It codes for CSVAPGRGGTEAFF.

This clonotype was counted ten times or more. The J gene is TRBJ2-1, the V gene TRBV14, with a tentative D call TRBD1 (6 bases). V was cut by 2 bases and J by 8 bases, with 19 bases left in between. Germline V CDR1 and CDR2: SGHDN, FVKESK. The CDR3 is 16 amino acids. For the CDR3, the DNA is TGTGCCAGCAGCCAATTCGACAGGATCGAGGGCGATGAGCAGTTCTTC. Amino acid sequence: CASSQFDRIEGDEQFF.

This chain joins TRBV28 and TRBJ2-5, with D tentatively TRBD1 or TRBD2 (5 bases each). Germline CDR1 is MDHEN and CDR2 is SYDVKM. The V and J ends lost 6 bases and 14 bases respectively, with 16 bases between them. The CDR3 consists of 11 residues. CDR3 region: CASSLRGREYF. Written as DNA, the CDR3 is TGTGCCAGCAGCCTACGGGGACGGGAATACTTC.

The chain couples TRBV3-1 to TRBJ2-1; D gene uncertain. Trimming shortened V by 2 bases and J by 9 bases, and 5 bases separated the two germline ends. The length of the CDR3 is 11 residues. The germline V gene has CDR1 LGHDT and CDR2 YNNKEL (reference sequence). CDR3: CASSQFGEQFF. The CDR3 DNA follows: TGTGCCAGCAGCCAATTCGGTGAGCAGTTCTTC.

The table lists this clonotype with many counts. The chain uses TRBV6-2 or TRBV6-3 and TRBJ2-1, with D perhaps TRBD2 (5 bases). Trimming took 2 bases from V and 0 from J, leaving 8 bases between them. This CDR3 spans 15 amino acids. The germline CDR1 and CDR2 sequences are MNHEY and SVGEGT. CDR3 in DNA: TGTGCCAGCAGTTACGAAGCGGTCTCCTACAATGAGCAGTTCTTC. The encoded protein is CASSYEAVSYNEQFF.

This clonotype was counted between two and nine times. This chain joins TRBV27 and TRBJ1-1; D perhaps matches TRBD1 (6 bases). Looked up from germline, CDR1 is MNHEY and CDR2 is SMNVEV (reference sequence). The germline V and J ends were trimmed by 2 bases and 1 base, with 20 bases remaining between them. This CDR3 comprises 18 residues. The CDR3: CASSLTVGATDRNTEAFF. The CDR3 DNA sequence: TGTGCCAGCAGTTTAACGGTGGGGGCGACAGACAGGAACACTGAAGCTTTCTTT.

This clonotype occurred a few times. J is TRBJ2-1 and V is TRBV28, with 7 positions matching TRBD2. CDR1 and CDR2 from the germline V gene are MDHEN and SYDVKM. After removal of 3 bases from V and 2 bases from J, the junction contained 4 bases not matched to a gene. The CDR3 is 15 amino acids. The CDR3 loop reads CASSFWAGAYNEQFF. The CDR3, as DNA: TGTGCCAGCAGTTTTTGGGCGGGAGCCTACAATGAGCAGTTCTTC.

The chain employs TRBV2 and TRBJ1-5, with D maybe TRBD1 (5 bases). The ends were cut back, 5 bases at V and 7 bases at J, with 9 bases in the middle. This CDR3 contains 12 residues. The V gene's germline CDR1 is SNHLY and CDR2 FYNNEI. The CDR3 region has the DNA TGTGCCAGCAGTCCCAGGGACCAGCCCCAGCATTTT. It specifies CASSPRDQPQHF.

This clonotype was observed at least ten times. This rearrangement joins TRBV11-2 to TRBJ1-6, with a tentative D call TRBD1 (6 bases). The CDR3 is 16 amino acids. Germline CDR1 and CDR2: SGHAT and FQNNGV. V shed 5 bases and J shed 0 bases, with 11 bases lying between them. CDR3 loop: CASSPATGSYNSPLHF. DNA for the CDR3: TGTGCCAGCAGCCCCGCGACAGGCTCCTATAATTCACCCCTCCACTTT.

This clonotype was detected only a few times. The chain is built from TRBV25-1 and TRBJ1-2; 10 bases are shared with TRBD1. The V gene end was trimmed by 4 bases and the J gene end by 2 bases; junction bases not matched to a gene: 1. The CDR3 extends over 14 amino acids. From germline, CDR1 is MGHDK and CDR2 SYGVNS. CDR3 nucleotides: TGTGCCAGCAGTGCGGGACAGGGGAACTATGGCTACACCTTC. Amino acids: CASSAGQGNYGYTF.

V is TRBV5-1 and J is TRBJ2-5; tentative D call: TRBD2 (5 bases). V was cut by 2 bases and J by 6 bases, with 14 bases left in between. From germline, CDR1 is SGHRS and CDR2 YFSETQ. The CDR3 sequence is 14 residues long. CDR3 loop: CASSFDTGEQTQYF. The CDR3 region has the DNA TGCGCCAGCAGCTTTGATACCGGGGAACAGACCCAGTACTTC.

This clonotype was found a few times. V and J are TRBV27 and TRBJ2-1; a weak D match, TRBD2 (6 bases). CDR1 MNHEY and CDR2 SMNVEV come from the germline V gene (reference sequence). This CDR3 contains 18 residues. Trimming pared 2 bases from V and 0 bases from J, leaving 17 bases between. The CDR3 loop reads CASSLPSLAASSYNEQFF. The CDR3 nucleotides read TGTGCCAGCAGTTTACCCTCTTTAGCGGCTAGCTCCTACAATGAGCAGTTCTTC.

The table lists this clonotype with many counts. The chain carries TRBV15 and TRBJ2-1; D gene unclear. The germline CDR1 and CDR2 sequences are LNHNV and YYDKDF (reference sequence). V was cut by 0 bases and J by 15 bases, with 12 bases left in between. The CDR3 spans 12 residues. The CDR3 here is CATSRDWQVPFF. CDR3 bases: TGTGCCACCAGCAGAGACTGGCAGGTTCCGTTCTTC.

This clonotype has ten or more counts. This chain joins TRBV6-2 or TRBV6-3 and TRBJ2-5; possible D gene TRBD2, 5 bases. The CDR3 length is 11 residues. V was pared by 2 bases and J by 7 bases, with 5 bases between. Looked up from germline, CDR1 is MNHEY and CDR2 is SVGEGT. This CDR3 is CASSYGGTQYF. The CDR3 DNA reads TGTGCCAGCAGTTACGGAGGGACCCAGTACTTC.

V and J are TRBV7-2 and TRBJ1-5; D unresolved. The CDR3 covers 15 residues. Looked up from germline, CDR1 is SGHTA and CDR2 is FQGNSA. With 5 bases removed from V and 0 bases from J, the gap between germline ends came to 11 bases. The CDR3 is CASSATTPSNQPQHF. The DNA of the CDR3 is TGTGCCAGCAGCGCCACCACCCCTAGCAATCAGCCCCAGCATTTT.

J is TRBJ2-7 and V is TRBV11-2, with D maybe TRBD2 (5 bases). The germline V gene encodes CDR1 SGHAT and CDR2 FQNNGV. This CDR3 region has 13 residues. V lost 5 bases, J lost 2 bases, and 10 bases lay in between. Here the CDR3 DNA reads TGTGCCAGCAGCCCGCGGGTGACCTACGAGCAGTACTTC. Translated: CASSPRVTYEQYF. Based on the CDR3 plus reference TRBV11-2 and TRBJ2-7, the full variable domain is EAGVAQSPRYKIIEKRQSVAFWCNPISGHATLYWYQQILGQGPKLLIQFQNNGVVDDSQLPKDRFSAERLKGVDSTLKIQPAKLEDSAVYLCASSPRVTYEQYFGPGTRLTVT.